These T cell receptor beta chains were read from a single sample in a study of OX40 agonist ivuxolimab in advanced cancers. Assay used: immunoSEQ multiplex PCR; TCRdb lists only in-frame clones, some missing. The sample consists of tens of thousands of clones, approximately 80% of them appearing once. Specimen: CD4+ or CD8+ T cells sorted from blood, collected in a trial of the OX40 agonist ivuxolimab. The origin of the receptors is an adult with an advanced solid tumor such as melanoma, head and neck, liver or kidney cancer. Both conserved end residues are part of each CDR3. Fields, in order: V gene, clone size, D gene, J gene, CDR3 protein, CDR3 DNA. D genes are given only for firm matches. Only some rows state a clone size, as once, few, many or a class for expanded clones.

TRBV11-2	NA	NA	TRBJ2-7	CASSPGLEYEQYF	TGTGCCAGCAGCCCCGGGTTGGAGTACGAGCAGTACTTC
TRBV27	NA	NA	TRBJ2-7	CASSLSDSSYEQYF	TGTGCCAGCAGTTTATCGGACAGTTCCTACGAGCAGTACTTC
TRBV7-9	NA	NA	TRBJ1-1	CASSLGGAIEAFF	TGTGCCAGCAGCTTAGGCGGCGCCATTGAAGCTTTCTTT
TRBV28	NA	TRBD2	TRBJ2-7	CASNARVFLAGVDEQYF	TGTGCCAGCAACGCCAGGGTTTTTCTAGCGGGAGTTGACGAGCAGTACTTC
TRBV28	once	NA	TRBJ1-2	CASTPHDHYGYTF	TGTGCCAGCACACCCCATGACCACTATGGCTACACCTTC
TRBV19	NA	TRBD1	TRBJ1-5	CASSMDRRFDQPQHF	TGTGCCAGTAGTATGGACAGGAGGTTCGATCAGCCCCAGCATTTT
TRBV7-9	NA	TRBD2	TRBJ2-3	CASSSVLAGGLSGGQYF	TGTGCCAGCAGCTCCGTCTTAGCGGGGGGGCTCAGTGGAGGGCAGTATTTT
TRBV7-9	NA	TRBD1	TRBJ2-2	CASSSPTGGGTGELFF	TGTGCCAGCAGCTCCCCGACAGGGGGCGGCACCGGGGAGCTGTTTTTT
TRBV7-6	NA	NA	TRBJ2-5	CASSLVWGQGGGEETQYF	TGTGCCAGCAGCTTAGTGTGGGGACAAGGGGGCGGGGAAGAGACCCAGTACTTC
TRBV5-6	NA	TRBD1	TRBJ2-1	CASSLLQGGSEGNEQFF	TGTGCCAGCAGCTTGTTGCAAGGGGGCTCAGAGGGGAATGAGCAGTTCTTC
TRBV7-3	NA	TRBD1	TRBJ1-1	CASSFQGAGNTEAFF	TGTGCCAGCAGCTTCCAGGGGGCCGGTAACACTGAAGCTTTCTTT
TRBV14	NA	NA	TRBJ2-1	CASRRGGSSYNEQFF	TGTGCCAGTAGAAGAGGTGGGAGCTCCTACAATGAGCAGTTCTTC
TRBV19	NA	TRBD1	TRBJ1-2	CASSSDRVGNYGYTF	TGTGCCAGTAGTAGCGACAGGGTCGGGAACTATGGCTACACCTTC
TRBV19	NA	NA	TRBJ1-3	CASSITSGNTIYF	TGTGCCAGTAGTATAACCTCTGGAAACACCATATATTTT
TRBV13	NA	NA	TRBJ2-2	CASSIENTGELFF	TGTGCCAGCAGCATAGAAAACACCGGGGAGCTGTTTTTT
TRBV5-6	few	TRBD2	TRBJ2-7	CASSGGTSGGPIYEQYF	TGTGCCAGCAGCGGCGGGACTAGCGGGGGGCCGATCTACGAGCAGTACTTC
TRBV19	NA	TRBD2	TRBJ2-3	CASSTGLVYPDTQYF	TGTGCCAGTAGTACGGGACTAGTTTACCCAGATACGCAGTATTTT
TRBV4-1	few	NA	TRBJ1-5	CASSQAVGLAQPQHF	TGCGCCAGCAGCCAAGCAGTCGGCCTCGCCCAGCCCCAGCATTTT
TRBV4-1	NA	TRBD1	TRBJ2-7	CASSLGQVPFYEQYF	TGCGCCAGCAGCCTGGGACAGGTCCCCTTCTACGAGCAGTACTTC
TRBV5-5	NA	NA	TRBJ1-1	CASSLQPRDTEAFF	TGTGCCAGCAGCTTACAACCGAGGGACACTGAAGCTTTCTTT
TRBV19	NA	TRBD1	TRBJ1-1	CASEVGTGGRNEAFF	TGTGCCAGTGAGGTGGGGACAGGGGGCAGGAATGAAGCTTTCTTT
TRBV19	NA	NA	TRBJ2-7	CASSPSRSGGDYEQYF	TGTGCCAGTAGTCCATCCCGAAGTGGAGGAGACTACGAGCAGTACTTC
TRBV18	NA	TRBD2	TRBJ2-2	CASSPPAGDTGELFF	TGTGCCAGCTCACCACCAGCGGGGGACACCGGGGAGCTGTTTTTT
TRBV13	NA	NA	TRBJ1-4	CASSPSAATNEKLFF	TGTGCCAGCAGCCCGTCGGCAGCAACTAATGAAAAACTGTTTTTT
TRBV28	NA	NA	TRBJ2-1	CASSFETHNEQFF	TGTGCCAGCAGTTTTGAAACGCACAATGAGCAGTTCTTC
TRBV27	NA	TRBD1	TRBJ2-7	CASSFSTGVVYEQYF	TGTGCCAGCAGTTTCTCCACAGGGGTGGTCTACGAGCAGTACTTC
TRBV6-6	NA	TRBD1	TRBJ2-5	CASSYFSDRGETQYF	TGTGCCAGCAGTTATTTCTCGGACAGGGGAGAGACCCAGTACTTC
TRBV13	NA	TRBD1	TRBJ1-6	CASSLTGYNSPLHF	TGTGCCAGCAGTTTGACAGGGTACAATTCACCCCTCCACTTT
TRBV5-6	NA	NA	TRBJ2-7	CASSLGQSTYEQYF	TGTGCCAGCAGCTTGGGACAGTCAACCTACGAGCAGTACTTC
TRBV28	NA	NA	TRBJ1-5	CASSPGIRTSFSNQPQHF	TGTGCCAGCAGTCCGGGGATCAGGACCTCGTTTAGCAATCAGCCCCAGCATTTT
TRBV19	NA	NA	TRBJ2-7	CASSIGRGNSYEQYF	TGTGCCAGTAGTATTGGCCGGGGCAACTCCTACGAGCAGTACTTC
TRBV9	once	TRBD2	TRBJ2-3	CASSPSGGSGTDTQYF	TGTGCCAGCAGCCCCTCGGGCGGGAGCGGGACAGATACGCAGTATTTT